What follows describes a single TCR beta chain. V shed 1 base and J 7 bases; nucleotides not matched to a gene: 13. Germline lookup yields CDR1 MGHRA and CDR2 YSYEKL. This CDR3 spans 18 amino acids. The data are from a study of T cells after yellow fever vaccination. MiXCR was run by TCRdb on the 5' RACE reads, yielding one entry per CDR3 protein. The sample holds 95,000 to 150,000 distinct CDR3 sequences, nearly 15% seen once. The clonotype comes from a man in his late teens or twenties who received the YFV17D yellow fever vaccine. The sample consisted of CD8+ T cells sorted from PBMCs, taken 5 days after the yellow fever booster vaccination. The rearrangement joins TRBV4-1 to TRBJ1-4, with TRBD1 matching 9 bases. The CDR3 spells CASSQGFGQGSGGEKLFF. The DNA of the CDR3 is TGCGCCAGCAGCCAAGGATTTGGACAGGGGTCGGGTGGTGAAAAACTGTTTTTT.